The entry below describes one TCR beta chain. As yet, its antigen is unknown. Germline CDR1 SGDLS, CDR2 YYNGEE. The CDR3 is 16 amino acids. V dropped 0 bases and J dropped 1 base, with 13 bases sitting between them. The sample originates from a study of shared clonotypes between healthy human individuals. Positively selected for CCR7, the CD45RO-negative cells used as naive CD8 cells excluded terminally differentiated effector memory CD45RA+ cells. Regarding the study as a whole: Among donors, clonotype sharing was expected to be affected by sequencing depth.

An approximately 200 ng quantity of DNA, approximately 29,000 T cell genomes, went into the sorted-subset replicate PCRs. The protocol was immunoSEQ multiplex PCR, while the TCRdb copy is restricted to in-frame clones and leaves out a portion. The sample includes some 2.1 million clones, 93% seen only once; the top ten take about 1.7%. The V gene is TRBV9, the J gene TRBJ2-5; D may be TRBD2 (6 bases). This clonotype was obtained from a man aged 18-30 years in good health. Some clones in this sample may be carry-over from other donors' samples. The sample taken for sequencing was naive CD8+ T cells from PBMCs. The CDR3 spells CASSVAGVLSQETQYF. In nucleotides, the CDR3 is TGTGCCAGCAGCGTAGCGGGGGTGTTGTCCCAAGAGACCCAGTACTTC.